This T cell receptor (beta chain) was found in a study of Ad26.COV2.S vaccination and SARS-CoV-2 variants (dated by TCRdb to the early 2020s). Concerning the study at large: Vaccine-arm donors were drawn from COV1001, a multicentre, randomized, double-blind, placebo-controlled phase I-IIa trial of Ad26.COV2.S in healthy adults. Investigators did not know the trial group allocation while performing experiments and assessing outcomes. Ad26.COV2.S was administered intramuscularly at a dose of 5x10^10 or 1x10^11 viral particles, either as one shot or as two shots given 56 days apart. A total of 32 samples were included in the TCR-sequenced set, comprising roughly 19 Ad26.COV2.S vaccine recipients, 5 placebo recipients and 8 SARS-CoV-2 convalescent individuals. Trial participants were randomized into five groups of five, in which low-dose or high-dose Ad26.COV2.S was given once or twice, or placebo was given on both occasions. TCRbeta repertoire sequencing was used to assess the specificity and breadth of SARS-CoV-2-reactive T cell receptors after Ad26.COV2.S vaccination.

The meaning of the sample's treatment or condition label: approximately 18 received Ad26.COV2.S at low or high dose, single or two shots; several received placebo; per-sample allocation not given. Repertoires of vaccine and placebo recipients were sequenced from samples collected on day 63 after the first injection. Cohort 1b enrolled around 23 adults aged 18-55 years at a single site in Boston, USA, between 29 July and 7 August 2020. Ad26.COV2.S consisted of a replication-incompetent adenovirus type 26 vector by which a prefusion-stabilized SARS-CoV-2 spike protein from the original Wuhan strain was expressed. The immunoSEQ Assay was used to sequence TCRbeta CDR3 regions. After extraction, genomic DNA underwent amplification by bias-controlled multiplex PCR, followed by high-throughput sequencing. The study's processing was this. To quantify the absolute abundance of every unique TCRbeta CDR3 region, sequences were collapsed and filtered. T cell fraction was estimated by normalizing TCRbeta template counts to usable DNA, which was measured by amplifying reference genes present in all nucleated cells. Repertoire TCRs were annotated as SARS-CoV-2-specific when V gene, CDR3 amino acid sequence and J gene were exactly matched to a known reactive TCR set. MIRA supplied the reference SARS-CoV-2 TCR set, which was filtered for enrichment in COVID-19-positive ImmuneCODE repertoires so that public or cross-reactive TCRs were removed. Using the MIRA antigens, annotated TCRs were further analysed by specific ORF or by position within an ORF. Breadth was defined as annotated unique rearrangements over total unique productive rearrangements; depth was the summed frequency of those rearrangements. Two-sided Wilcoxon rank-sum tests were used to compare TCR breadth between groups. TCRdb mirrors the immuneACCESS table, restricted to in-frame sequences. Some clones are absent from its copies; in checked studies, under half trace to an unresolved V gene, and the reason for the others is unknown. That table furnishes V, J and clone size, whereas the DNA furnished D and trimming. In this sample the table shows about half a million clones, roughly nine tenths of which occur a single time. 1.5% to 2% of the sample comes from the top ten.

Broad study findings and their caveats: The authors noted that the TCR breadth and depth analyses may have underestimated total T cell responses. Compared with placebo recipients, Ad26.COV2.S recipients showed higher spike-specific TCR breadth (P = 0.0014). Comparing responses between vaccine doses or regimens was not something the study was powered to do. Vaccine and placebo recipients had comparable non-spike TCR breadth, which fits with the vaccine containing only spike. Substantial breadth of spike-specific CD8+ and CD4+ T cell responses was reported after vaccination.

Remarks on this clone: Its antigen remains undetermined. No much larger clone is present one base from it, and per-base qualities are unavailable.

V and J are trimmed by 7 bases and 0 bases, and the gene matches miss 6 bases of the junction. In the germline V gene, CDR1 corresponds to SNHLY and CDR2 to FYNNEI. The CDR3 sequence holds 15 residues, the cysteine and phenylalanine included. Only CDR3 DNA is held: 45 bases, read in frame from base 1. The sequencing used peripheral blood, collected in a trial of Ad26.COV2.S vaccine versus placebo. This TCR was sampled from a person aged 18 to 65 who received the Ad26.COV2.S COVID-19 vaccine or a placebo. The chain is assembled from TRBV2 and TRBJ2-3; TRBD2 lines up with 8 middle nucleotides. The nucleotide sequence reads TGTGCCAGCATACCACTAGCGGTTAGCACAGATACGCAGTATTTT. Its translation is CASIPLAVSTDTQYF.